This passage covers 5 T cell receptor beta chains from one sample sequenced in a study of T cell responses to AZD1222 COVID-19 vaccine. Some clones are missing from TCRdb's copy, which holds only in-frame ones; the method was immunoSEQ multiplex PCR. The sample includes 130,000 to 150,000 clones, 90% of them seen just once. Specimen: peripheral blood, collected on day 0 of AZD1222 vaccination. These receptors came from an adult in good health.

This sequence joins TRBV6-4 and TRBJ1-2; perhaps TRBD1 as D (6 bases). Germline V CDR1 and CDR2: MRHNA, SNTAGT. The CDR3 has 15 amino acids. Between the trimmed V and J ends, which lost 8 bases and 1 base, there was a span of 17 bases. DNA of the CDR3: TGTGCCAGCTCGCCCGATTGGACAGATAACTATGGCTACACCTTC. Protein: CASSPDWTDNYGYTF.

The chain has TRBV3-1 (or the pseudogene TRBV3-2) and TRBJ2-1; TRBD2 matches 9 bases. In germline, CDR1 is LGHDT, CDR2 YNNKEL (reference sequence). The CDR3 has 15 residues. The J segment lost 6 bases and the V segment lost 0 bases, leaving 3 bases of the junction unmatched. CDR3 DNA: TGTGCCAGCAGCCAAGATATTAGCGGGGGCAATGAGCAGTTCTTC. The encoded protein is CASSQDISGGNEQFF.

The V gene is TRBV27, the J gene TRBJ2-7, with 10 bases fitting TRBD1. This CDR3 region has 15 residues. Losses at the gene ends were 5 bases for V and 5 bases for J; bases not matched to a gene: 9. Germline assignment: CDR1 MNHEY and CDR2 SMNVEV (reference sequence). The CDR3 DNA follows: TGTGCCAGCAGTCAACCGGGACAGGGGCTTAACGAGCAGTACTTC. Amino acid sequence: CASSQPGQGLNEQYF.

V usage is TRBV11-1 and J usage is TRBJ2-5; no reliable D call. Trimming cost V 5 bases and J 1 base, with 5 bases left between them. The CDR3 contains 12 residues. Germline-derived CDR1 and CDR2 are SGHAT and FQDESV (reference sequence). The CDR3 here is CASSPVQETQYF. In DNA, the CDR3 is TGTGCCAGCAGCCCCGTCCAAGAGACCCAGTACTTC.

This clone was counted once. The chain employs TRBV19 and TRBJ1-5; D is ambiguous. This CDR3 contains 12 residues. V dropped 6 bases and J dropped 6 bases, with 9 bases sitting between them. The germline CDR1 and CDR2 sequences are LNHDA and SQIVND (reference sequence). The CDR3 DNA reads as TGTGCCAGTAGCCTGCACGGTCAGCCCCAGCATTTT. Protein product: CASSLHGQPQHF.